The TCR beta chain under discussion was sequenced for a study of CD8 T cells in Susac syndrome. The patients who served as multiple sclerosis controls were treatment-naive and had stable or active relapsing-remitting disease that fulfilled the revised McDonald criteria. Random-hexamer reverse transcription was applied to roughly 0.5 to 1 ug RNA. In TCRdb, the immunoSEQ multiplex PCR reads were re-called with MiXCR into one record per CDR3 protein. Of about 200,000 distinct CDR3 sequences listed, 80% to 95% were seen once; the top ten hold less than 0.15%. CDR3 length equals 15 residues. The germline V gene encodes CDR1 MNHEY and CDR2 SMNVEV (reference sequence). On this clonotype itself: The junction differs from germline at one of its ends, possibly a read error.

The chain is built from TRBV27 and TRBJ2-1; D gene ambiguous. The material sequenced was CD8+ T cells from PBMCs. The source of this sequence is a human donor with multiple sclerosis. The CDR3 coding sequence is TGTGCCAGCAGTCTATCGGATAGCTCCTACAATGAGCAGTTCTTC. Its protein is CASSLSDSSYNEQFF.